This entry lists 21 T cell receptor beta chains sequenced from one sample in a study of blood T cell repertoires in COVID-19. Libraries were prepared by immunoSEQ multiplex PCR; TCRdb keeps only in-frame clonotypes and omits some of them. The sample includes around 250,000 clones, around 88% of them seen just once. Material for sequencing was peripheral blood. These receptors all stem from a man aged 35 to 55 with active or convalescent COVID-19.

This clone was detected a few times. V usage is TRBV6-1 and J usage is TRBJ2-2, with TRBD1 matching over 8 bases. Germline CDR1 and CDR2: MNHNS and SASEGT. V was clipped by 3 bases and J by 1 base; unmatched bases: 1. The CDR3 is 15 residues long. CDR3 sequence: CASSDRGRNTGELFF. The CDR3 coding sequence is TGTGCCAGCAGTGACAGGGGGCGGAACACCGGGGAGCTGTTTTTT.

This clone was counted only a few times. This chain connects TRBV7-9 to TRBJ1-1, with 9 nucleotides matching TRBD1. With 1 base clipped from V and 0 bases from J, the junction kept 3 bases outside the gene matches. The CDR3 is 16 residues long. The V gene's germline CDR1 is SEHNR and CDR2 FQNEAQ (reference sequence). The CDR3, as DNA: TGTGCCAGCAGCTTAGGGACAGGGGCCATGAACACTGAAGCTTTCTTT. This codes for CASSLGTGAMNTEAFF.

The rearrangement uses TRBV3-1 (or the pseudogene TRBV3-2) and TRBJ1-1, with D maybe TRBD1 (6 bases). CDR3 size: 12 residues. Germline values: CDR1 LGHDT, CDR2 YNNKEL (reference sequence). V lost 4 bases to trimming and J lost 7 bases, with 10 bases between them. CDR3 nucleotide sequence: TGTGCCAGCAGCCGGCAGGGGCTTGAAGCTTTCTTT. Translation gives CASSRQGLEAFF.

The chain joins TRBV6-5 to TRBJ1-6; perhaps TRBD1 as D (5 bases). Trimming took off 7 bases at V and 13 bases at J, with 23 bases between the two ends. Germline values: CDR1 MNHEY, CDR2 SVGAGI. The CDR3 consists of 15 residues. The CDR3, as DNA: TGTGCCAGCACCGAACTTCGGGACTTGCGACGGCCCCTCCACTTT. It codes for CASTELRDLRRPLHF.

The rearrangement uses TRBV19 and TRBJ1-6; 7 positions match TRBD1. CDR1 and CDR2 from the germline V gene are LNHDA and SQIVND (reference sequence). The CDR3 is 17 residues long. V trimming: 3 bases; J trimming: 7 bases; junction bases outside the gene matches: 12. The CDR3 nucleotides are TGTGCCAGTAGTATGGCACGAGACAGGGCTGTAAATTCACCCCTCCACTTT. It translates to CASSMARDRAVNSPLHF.

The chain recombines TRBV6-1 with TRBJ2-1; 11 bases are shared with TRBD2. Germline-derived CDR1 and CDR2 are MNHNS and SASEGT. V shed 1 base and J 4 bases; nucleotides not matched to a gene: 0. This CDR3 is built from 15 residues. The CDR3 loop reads CASSEVAGGYNEQFF. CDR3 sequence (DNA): TGTGCCAGCAGTGAAGTAGCGGGGGGGTACAATGAGCAGTTCTTC.

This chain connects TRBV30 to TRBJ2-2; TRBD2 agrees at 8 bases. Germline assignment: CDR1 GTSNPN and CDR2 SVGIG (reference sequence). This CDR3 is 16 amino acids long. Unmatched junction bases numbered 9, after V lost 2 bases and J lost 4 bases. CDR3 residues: CAWSPPGGEVTGELFF. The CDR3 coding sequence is TGTGCCTGGAGTCCCCCGGGAGGGGAGGTCACCGGGGAGCTGTTTTTT.

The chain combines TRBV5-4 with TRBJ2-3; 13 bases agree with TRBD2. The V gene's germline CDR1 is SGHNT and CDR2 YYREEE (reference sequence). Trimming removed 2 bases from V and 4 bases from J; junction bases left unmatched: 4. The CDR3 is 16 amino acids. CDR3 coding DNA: TGTGCCAGCAGCTTACGACTAGCGGGGGGTTCAGATACGCAGTATTTT. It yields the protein CASSLRLAGGSDTQYF.

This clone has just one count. In nucleotides, the CDR3 is TGTGCCATCAGTATCCAGGTTGGGGCGGGCTACACCTTC. Amino acids: CAISIQVGAGYTF. The chain recombines TRBV10-3 with TRBJ1-2, with a weak D call TRBD1 (5 bases). Germline assignment: CDR1 ENHRY and CDR2 SYGVKD. This CDR3 is built from 13 residues. Trimming left V 5 bases short and J 8 bases short, with 15 bases between.

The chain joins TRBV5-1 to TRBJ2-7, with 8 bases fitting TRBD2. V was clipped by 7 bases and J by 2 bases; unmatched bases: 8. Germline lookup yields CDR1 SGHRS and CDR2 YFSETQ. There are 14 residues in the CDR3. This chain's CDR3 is CASYPGGATYEQYF. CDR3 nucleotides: TGCGCCAGCTACCCGGGGGGGGCCACCTACGAGCAGTACTTC.

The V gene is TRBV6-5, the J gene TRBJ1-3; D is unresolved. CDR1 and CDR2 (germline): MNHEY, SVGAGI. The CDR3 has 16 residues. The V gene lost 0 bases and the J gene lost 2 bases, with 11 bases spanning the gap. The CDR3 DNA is TGTGCCAGCAGTTACTCGGTATCGGGAGCTGGAAACACCATATATTTT. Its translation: CASSYSVSGAGNTIYF.

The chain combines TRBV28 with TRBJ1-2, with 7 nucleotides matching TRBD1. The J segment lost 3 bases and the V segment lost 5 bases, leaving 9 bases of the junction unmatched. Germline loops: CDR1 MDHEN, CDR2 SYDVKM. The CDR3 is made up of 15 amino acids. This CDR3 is CASSPRQGRDYGYTF. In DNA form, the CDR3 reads TGTGCCAGCAGTCCCCGACAGGGACGGGACTATGGCTACACCTTC.

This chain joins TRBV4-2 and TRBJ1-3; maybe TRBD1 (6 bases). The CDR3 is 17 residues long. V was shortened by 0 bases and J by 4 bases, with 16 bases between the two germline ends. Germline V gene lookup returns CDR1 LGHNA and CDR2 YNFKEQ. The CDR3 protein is CASSQDLSGGAGNTIYF. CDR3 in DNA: TGTGCCAGCAGCCAAGATTTATCGGGGGGCGCAGGAAACACCATATATTTT.

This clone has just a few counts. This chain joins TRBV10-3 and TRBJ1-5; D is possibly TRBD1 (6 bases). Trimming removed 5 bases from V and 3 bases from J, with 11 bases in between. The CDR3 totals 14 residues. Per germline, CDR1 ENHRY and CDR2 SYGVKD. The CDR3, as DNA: TGTGCCATCAGTAACAGACAGGACAATCAGCCCCAGCATTTT. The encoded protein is CAISNRQDNQPQHF.

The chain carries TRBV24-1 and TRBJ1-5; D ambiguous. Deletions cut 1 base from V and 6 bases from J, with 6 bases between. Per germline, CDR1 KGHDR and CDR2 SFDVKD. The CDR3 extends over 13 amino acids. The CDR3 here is CATSDLGSQPQHF. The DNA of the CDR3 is TGTGCCACCAGTGATTTAGGGAGTCAGCCCCAGCATTTT.

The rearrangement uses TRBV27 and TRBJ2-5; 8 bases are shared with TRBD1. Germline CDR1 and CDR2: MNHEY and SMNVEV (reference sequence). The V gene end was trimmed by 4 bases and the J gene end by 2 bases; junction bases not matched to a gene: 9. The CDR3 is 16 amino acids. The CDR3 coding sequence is TGTGCCAGCAGTTCCTTAGCCCACAGGGGGCAAGAGACCCAGTACTTC. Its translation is CASSSLAHRGQETQYF.

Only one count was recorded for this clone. CDR3 DNA: TGTGCCTGGAGTGTTCCTTCCAGTTCCGACAGTAGCAATCAGCCCCAGCATTTT. Translating it yields CAWSVPSSSDSSNQPQHF. This chain links TRBV30 with TRBJ1-5, with a weak D call TRBD1 (5 bases). V lost 0 bases and J 0 bases, leaving 18 bases between the germline ends. This CDR3 is 18 amino acids long. The germline V gene encodes CDR1 GTSNPN and CDR2 SVGIG (reference sequence).

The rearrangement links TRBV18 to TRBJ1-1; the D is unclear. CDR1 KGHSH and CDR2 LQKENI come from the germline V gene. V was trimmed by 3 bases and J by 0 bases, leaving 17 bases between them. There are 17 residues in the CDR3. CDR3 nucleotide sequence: TGTGCCAGCTCACCGTCCCAACGGCGCAGGATGAACACTGAAGCTTTCTTT. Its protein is CASSPSQRRRMNTEAFF.

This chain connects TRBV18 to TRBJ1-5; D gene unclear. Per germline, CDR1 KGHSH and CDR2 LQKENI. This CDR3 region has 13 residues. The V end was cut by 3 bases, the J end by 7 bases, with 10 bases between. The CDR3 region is CASSPPGRQPQHF. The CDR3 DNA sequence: TGTGCCAGCTCACCGCCGGGGAGACAGCCCCAGCATTTT.

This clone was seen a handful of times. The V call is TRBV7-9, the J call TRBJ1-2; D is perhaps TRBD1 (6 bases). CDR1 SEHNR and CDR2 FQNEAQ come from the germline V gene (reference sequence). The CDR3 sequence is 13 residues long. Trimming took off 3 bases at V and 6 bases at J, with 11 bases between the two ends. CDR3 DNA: TGTGCCAGCAGCTTCGCAGGGGTGCATGGCTACACCTTC. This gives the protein CASSFAGVHGYTF.

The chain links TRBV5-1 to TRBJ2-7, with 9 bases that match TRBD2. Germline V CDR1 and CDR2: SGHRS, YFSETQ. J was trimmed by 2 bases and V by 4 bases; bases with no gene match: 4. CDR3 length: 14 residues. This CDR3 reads CASSQTSGAYEQYF. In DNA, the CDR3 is TGCGCCAGCAGCCAGACTAGCGGAGCCTACGAGCAGTACTTC. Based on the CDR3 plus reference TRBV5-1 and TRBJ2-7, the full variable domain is KAGVTQTPRYLIKTRGQQVTLSCSPISGHRSVSWYQQTPGQGLQFLFEYFSETQRNKGNFPGRFSGRQFSNSRSEMNVSTLELGDSALYLCASSQTSGAYEQYFGPGTRLTVT.